The entry that follows covers one T cell receptor beta chain sequence. This clonotype was seen only once. There is no known antigen for this receptor. Base qualities are not at hand, and no much larger clone is one base apart. One read alone provides weak support. This entry belongs to a study of blood T cells in healthy people across ages (dated by TCRdb to the mid-2010s). The study in broad terms: In model experiments, roughly one uniquely barcoded TCR beta cDNA molecule per two T cells was captured by template switching. The study measured age-related changes in TCR beta repertoire diversity using deep sequencing normalized with unique cDNA molecular identifiers. The donors were divided into four age groups: young (average around 15 years), middle-aged (about 39), aged (about 56) and long-lived (approximately 74). To avoid experimental bias, donors of different ages were spread randomly across the sequencing lanes. Using the same blood draw, the study looked at two additional independent replicas of 1 million unique cDNA reads for two donors, one aged 18 to 30 and the other aged 80 or older. Overall study outcomes, separate from this receptor: There was a strong correlation between observed TCR beta diversity and the percentage of naive T cells measured by flow cytometry. Conclusive comparison of naive and antigen-experienced compartments was prevented by the profiling of bulk unsorted PBMCs. Observed TCR beta diversity per million T cells fell roughly linearly with age, and a significant reduction was already apparent by age about 36. Donor CMV infection status was unknown, potentially confounding age-related changes in expanded clonotypes. Estimates of total diversity from one million sequenced T cells were regarded as lower bounds and underestimates. Compared with the aged group, the long-lived group had more naive CD4+ T cells, fewer expanded clones and increased TCR diversity, suggesting age selection.

Systemically healthy Caucasian individuals from Russia, around 39 in total and aged about 6 to 95 years, were included as donors. Each donor gave ten milliliters of peripheral blood, collected into EDTA-treated Vacutainer tubes. Ficoll-Paque density-gradient centrifugation was used to isolate PBMCs, with at least 7 million obtained per sample. Total RNA was extracted from PBMCs with Trizol reagent, with at least 5.5 micrograms obtained per sample. For every donor, an aliquot of PBMCs went through flow cytometry to measure the percentages of naive CD45RAhigh/CD27high T cells. Library generation was performed with 5' RACE. The listed sequencing device is Illumina HiSeq 2500. A second PCR of roughly 6 to 11 cycles was run with a J-beta primer mix and a sample-barcoded 5' primer. A template-switch 5' adaptor carrying 12 random nucleotides introduced a unique molecular identifier onto each TCR beta cDNA molecule. At least 2.5 million CDR3-containing paired-end reads were obtained from each sample. All of the RNA was converted into first-strand cDNA using the Mint cDNA synthesis kit, with a TRBC-specific oligonucleotide serving as the primer. Following uracil-DNA glycosylase treatment, all cDNA underwent a first 18-cycle PCR with the universal primers M1SS and BC2_uni_R. The original methods were these. Normalization of each sample was performed by random selection of 1 million high-quality reads, each carrying a distinct molecular identifier. Instead of being binned into consensus sequences, reads that shared molecular identifiers were thrown out. CDR3 identification, clonotype clustering and error correction used MiTCR with a Q25 quality threshold and the strictest error-elimination algorithm. A nonparametric unseen species model using Euler transformation provided a lower-bound estimate of total TCR beta diversity. The public sequencing data were trimmed at Q25 with fastp and processed into clonotypes with MiXCR by TCRdb, which kept only in-frame beta chains. Records with the same CDR3 protein are collapsed into one entry carrying the most frequent genes and DNA. TCRdb, not the authors, supplied the V and J calls. Across this sample there are 720,000 or so distinct CDR3 sequences, with roughly two fifths seen only once. The ten largest clonotypes hold approximately 29% of the sample.

Clipping removes 7 bases from V and 5 bases from J, with 8 as the unmatched junction base count. CDR1 SQVTM and CDR2 ANQGSEA were looked up in the germline V gene. The CDR3 goes from the cysteine to the phenylalanine over 13 residues. The only DNA kept is the CDR3, 39 bases in frame from the first base. This sequence uses TRBV29-1 and TRBJ2-7; a stretch of 10 junction bases matches TRBD1. The sample comprised blood. This receptor was identified in an elderly man in good health. CDR3 reads: CSGGRDRGHEQYF. Read as DNA, the sequence is TGCAGCGGGGGCCGGGACAGGGGCCACGAGCAGTACTTC.